These 29 T cell receptor beta chains were sequenced from one sample in a study of cytomegalovirus exposure and HLA in healthy donors. It was with 60 Vbeta and 13 Jbeta primers that the PCR ran. Profiling relied on immunoSEQ multiplex PCR, and the TCRdb table lists in-frame clones only, not all of them. The sample has more than 50,000 clones. Material for sequencing was PBMCs. The receptors were gathered from a man in his late teens or twenties in good health and CMV-seropositive.

The CDR3: CASKEPGTSGMYEQYF. The CDR3 coding sequence is TGTGCCAGCAAAGAACCAGGGACTAGCGGAATGTACGAGCAGTACTTC. V gene TRBV2 combines with J gene TRBJ2-5; 11 positions agree with TRBD2. The J call may be in error: the DNA end matches TRBJ2-7 better. From germline, CDR1 is SNHLY and CDR2 FYNNEI. CDR3 length: 16 amino acids.

The chain couples TRBV25-1 to TRBJ2-2; no clear D. CDR3 length equals 12 residues. The germline gives CDR1 MGHDK, CDR2 SYGVNS. V lost 3 bases and J 6 bases, leaving 5 bases between the germline ends. The CDR3 spells CASSDPAGELFF. The CDR3 DNA is TGTGCCAGCAGTGACCCCGCCGGGGAGCTGTTTTTT.

The CDR3 DNA reads TGCGCCAGCAGCCAAGCCGGACTAGCGGGCCAGCAGTACTTC. Translating gives CASSQAGLAGQQYF. The rearrangement links TRBV4-1 to TRBJ2-7; TRBD2 agrees at 11 bases. After removal of 1 base from V and 8 bases from J, the junction contained 4 bases not matched to a gene. The V gene's germline CDR1 is MGHRA and CDR2 YSYEKL. The CDR3 sequence is 14 residues long.

This rearrangement joins TRBV7-8 to TRBJ2-5; tentatively, D is TRBD1 (5 bases). V was cut by 1 base and J by 0 bases, with 9 bases left in between. The CDR3 runs to 15 residues. Per germline, CDR1 SGHVS and CDR2 FQNEAQ. In DNA form, the CDR3 reads TGTGCCAGCAGCTTAGAGCAGGGTAACCAAGAGACCCAGTACTTC. It codes for CASSLEQGNQETQYF. Full variable domain (outside the CDR3, taken from reference TRBV7-8 and TRBJ2-5): GAGVSQSPRYKVAKRGQDVALRCDPISGHVSLFWYQQALGQGPEFLTYFQNEAQLDKSGLPSDRFFAERPEGSVSTLKIQRTQQEDSAVYLCASSLEQGNQETQYFGPGTRLLVL.

The chain employs TRBV30 and TRBJ2-5, with D uncertain. Germline-derived CDR1 and CDR2 are GTSNPN and SVGIG (reference sequence). V was shortened by 0 bases and J by 2 bases, with 10 bases between the two germline ends. This CDR3 has 14 residues. The CDR3 coding sequence is TGTGCCTGGAGTGTCGGCGGAATTCAAGAGACCCAGTACTTC. Translated: CAWSVGGIQETQYF.

The rearrangement links TRBV27 to TRBJ2-7, with 9 bases fitting TRBD1. The J segment lost 2 bases and the V segment lost 3 bases, leaving 8 bases of the junction unmatched. CDR3 length equals 16 residues. Germline V gives CDR1 MNHEY, CDR2 SMNVEV (reference sequence). CDR3 nucleotides: TGTGCCAGCAGTTTGATGACGACAGGGGGACCCTACGAGCAGTACTTC. It yields the protein CASSLMTTGGPYEQYF.

The genes are TRBV5-1 and TRBJ2-2; D is uncertain. In germline, CDR1 is SGHRS, CDR2 YFSETQ. Trimming shortened V by 1 base and J by 10 bases, and 14 bases separated the two germline ends. This CDR3 comprises 14 residues. DNA for the CDR3: TGCGCCAGCAGCTTGCTAACTCCCCCCTCGGAGCTGTTTTTT. Translated: CASSLLTPPSELFF.

The V and J genes are TRBV6-6 and TRBJ2-5; D unclear. The CDR3 consists of 14 residues. Trimming cost V 2 bases and J 1 base, with 8 bases left between them. Germline V gene sequence: CDR1 MNHNY, CDR2 SVGAGI (reference sequence). For the CDR3, the DNA is TGTGCCAGCAGTTACGGCGGCAGCCAAGAGACCCAGTACTTC. Its translation is CASSYGGSQETQYF.

The chain carries TRBV12-5 and TRBJ2-3; unclear D gene. Per germline, CDR1 LGHNT and CDR2 FRNRAP. The CDR3 is 14 amino acids. V was clipped by 5 bases and J by 2 bases, with 11 bases between them. The CDR3 sequence: CASGLGLNTDTQYF. CDR3 bases: TGTGCTAGTGGTCTGGGTCTTAACACAGATACGCAGTATTTT. The complete variable domain, with remaining parts taken from reference TRBV12-5 and TRBJ2-3, reads DARVTQTPRHKVTEMGQEVTMRCQPILGHNTVFWYRQTMMQGLELLAYFRNRAPLDDSGMPKDRFSAEMPDATLATLKIQPSEPRDSAVYFCASGLGLNTDTQYFGPGTRLTVL.

The V and J genes are TRBV18 and TRBJ1-4; D is undetermined. This CDR3 contains 13 residues. V dropped 6 bases and J dropped 6 bases, with 11 bases sitting between them. Germline CDR1 KGHSH, CDR2 LQKENI. CDR3 residues: CASSSDLYEKLFF. In nucleotides, the CDR3 is TGTGCCAGCTCGTCCGACTTATATGAAAAACTGTTTTTT.

The gene calls are TRBV19 and TRBJ2-2; D is unresolved. The CDR3 length is 14 residues. The germline V gene has CDR1 LNHDA and CDR2 SQIVND (reference sequence). The V and J ends lost 2 bases and 7 bases respectively, with 11 bases between them. The CDR3 DNA sequence: TGTGCCAGTAGTATACTAGTTGGTGGCGGGGAGCTGTTTTTT. It encodes CASSILVGGGELFF.

The chain combines TRBV10-3 with TRBJ2-1; 7 bases match TRBD2. The germline V gene has CDR1 ENHRY and CDR2 SYGVKD. CDR3 length equals 15 residues. V trimming: 3 bases; J trimming: 0 bases; junction bases outside the gene matches: 2. CDR3 amino acids: CAISDGGGSYNEQFF. CDR3 in DNA: TGTGCCATCAGTGACGGCGGGGGCTCCTACAATGAGCAGTTCTTC.

V is TRBV28 and J is TRBJ1-5, with a weak D call TRBD1 (6 bases). Trimming took off 5 bases at V and 3 bases at J, with 14 bases between the two ends. Germline values: CDR1 MDHEN, CDR2 SYDVKM. The CDR3 is 15 residues long. This chain's CDR3 is CASSSPGGANQPQHF. CDR3 in DNA: TGTGCCAGCAGTAGCCCGGGGGGGGCCAATCAGCCCCAGCATTTT.

The V call is TRBV6-5, the J call TRBJ1-5; 10 bases are shared with TRBD1. Germline assignment: CDR1 MNHEY and CDR2 SVGAGI. There are 16 residues in the CDR3. V dropped 4 bases and J dropped 1; count of bases not matched to a gene: 4. The CDR3 reads CASSSQTGGSNQPQHF. CDR3 bases: TGTGCCAGCAGTTCCCAGACAGGGGGCAGCAATCAGCCCCAGCATTTT.

The CDR3 nucleotides are TGTGCCAGCAGCTTTGAAGGACTTAACACCGGGGAGCTGTTTTTT. It encodes CASSFEGLNTGELFF. The chain recombines TRBV13 with TRBJ2-2; weak D call: TRBD2 (5 bases). V was trimmed by 3 bases and J by 2 bases, leaving 10 bases between them. The CDR3 length is 15 residues. Germline CDR1 PRHDT, CDR2 FYEKMQ (reference sequence).

V is TRBV7-9 and J is TRBJ2-7; possibly TRBD2 for D (6 bases). Germline CDR1 reads SEHNR; CDR2 reads FQNEAQ (reference sequence). The V end was cut by 5 bases, the J end by 0 bases, with 8 bases between. The CDR3 runs to 13 residues. As DNA, the CDR3 is TGTGCCAGCAGCGGGGACTTCTCCTACGAGCAGTACTTC. Its translation is CASSGDFSYEQYF.

The chain carries TRBV5-4 and TRBJ2-5; 10 bases agree with TRBD1. The CDR3 is 16 residues long. CDR1 SGHNT and CDR2 YYREEE come from the germline V gene (reference sequence). The V and J ends lost 4 bases and 5 bases, in that order; junction bases with no gene match: 11. CDR3 amino acids: CASSGDRGRRWETQYF. Written as DNA, the CDR3 is TGTGCCAGCAGCGGGGACAGGGGACGGAGGTGGGAGACCCAGTACTTC. Combining the CDR3 with reference TRBV5-4 and TRBJ2-5 gives the whole variable domain ETGVTQSPTHLIKTRGQQVTLRCSSQSGHNTVSWYQQALGQGPQFIFQYYREEENGRGNFPPRFSGLQFPNYSSELNVNALELDDSALYLCASSGDRGRRWETQYFGPGTRLLVL.

V usage is TRBV7-9 and J usage is TRBJ1-2; 8 bases fit TRBD1. This CDR3 has 14 amino acids. Per the germline V gene, CDR1 is SEHNR and CDR2 is FQNEAQ (reference sequence). Trimming removed 5 bases from V and 4 bases from J; junction bases left unmatched: 6. Here the CDR3 reads CASSPGQGIYGYTF. The CDR3 nucleotides are TGTGCCAGCAGCCCAGGACAGGGTATCTATGGCTACACCTTC.

This chain joins TRBV5-5 and TRBJ1-4, with TRBD1 matching over 9 bases. V was clipped by 3 bases and J by 8 bases; unmatched bases: 8. Looked up from germline, CDR1 is SGHKS and CDR2 is YYEKEE (reference sequence). The CDR3 covers 15 residues. In nucleotides, the CDR3 is TGTGCCAGCAGCTCGGGACAGGGATTATCGGAAAAACTGTTTTTT. Translation: CASSSGQGLSEKLFF.

The chain uses TRBV6-1 and TRBJ1-1, with a weak D call TRBD1 (6 bases). The length of the CDR3 is 14 residues. Germline CDR1 and CDR2: MNHNS and SASEGT. The V end was cut by 6 bases, the J end by 5 bases, with 16 bases between. The CDR3 reads CASRNEGRGTEAFF. In DNA form, the CDR3 reads TGTGCCAGCAGGAACGAGGGGAGGGGGACTGAAGCTTTCTTT.

This chain connects TRBV5-5 to TRBJ1-6; D ambiguous. Germline V gives CDR1 SGHKS, CDR2 YYEKEE (reference sequence). This CDR3 is built from 15 residues. The ends were cut back, 0 bases at V and 2 bases at J, with 6 bases in the middle. CDR3 region: CASSLASPYNSPLHF. The CDR3 DNA follows: TGTGCCAGCAGCTTGGCCAGTCCCTATAATTCACCCCTCCACTTT.

V usage is TRBV5-3 and J usage is TRBJ2-5; D might be TRBD1 (5 bases). TRBV5-3 is marked as an open reading frame, function uncertain. The germline V and J ends were trimmed by 0 bases and 2 bases, with 14 bases remaining between them. The CDR3 has 16 amino acids. The CDR3 reads CARSLDRPTYQETQYF. The CDR3 DNA follows: TGTGCCAGAAGCTTGGACAGGCCTACTTATCAAGAGACCCAGTACTTC.

The chain recombines TRBV30 with TRBJ1-5, with TRBD1 as a possible D gene (6 bases). From germline, CDR1 is GTSNPN and CDR2 SVGIG (reference sequence). The CDR3 has 15 amino acids. Trimming stripped 4 bases from V and 0 bases from J, with 13 bases between. The CDR3 sequence is CAWNSGTISNQPQHF. The CDR3 nucleotides are TGTGCCTGGAATTCCGGGACAATTAGCAATCAGCCCCAGCATTTT.

Regarding this clone: At one end, the junction sequence differs from germline, possibly due to a read error. The chain joins TRBV5-8 to TRBJ1-5; 7 nucleotides agree with TRBD1. The CDR3 is 14 residues long. Germline assignment: CDR1 SGHTS and CDR2 YDEGEE. The DNA of the CDR3 is TGTGCCAGCAGCTCCCGGGACAGCGATCAGCCCCAACATTTT. Translated: CASSSRDSDQPQHF.

This clone is called medium-sized (0.01 to 0.1%) based on its frequency. The gene calls are TRBV4-1 and TRBJ1-1; 7 positions match TRBD1. J gave up 8 bases and V 4 bases, and 10 bases lay outside the gene matches. CDR3 length: 14 amino acids. The germline V gene encodes CDR1 MGHRA and CDR2 YSYEKL. The CDR3: CASSPRQGGIEAFF. In DNA form, the CDR3 reads TGCGCCAGCAGCCCAAGACAGGGAGGTATCGAAGCTTTCTTT.

The V gene is TRBV29-1, the J gene TRBJ2-1; 14 positions agree with TRBD2. CDR3 length: 15 amino acids. Germline CDR1 is SQVTM and CDR2 is ANQGSEA. The V segment lost 6 bases and the J segment 8 bases; nucleotides outside the gene matches: 9. The CDR3 loop is CSVARLAGGPDEQFF. The CDR3 coding sequence is TGCAGCGTGGCGAGACTAGCGGGAGGGCCTGATGAGCAGTTCTTC.

The rearrangement uses TRBV6-1 and TRBJ2-5; a possible D gene is TRBD2 (5 bases). The germline V gene has CDR1 MNHNS and CDR2 SASEGT. Trimming cost V 4 bases and J 0 bases, with 6 bases left between them. The CDR3 length is 13 residues. CDR3 in amino acids: CASSGTYQETQYF. The CDR3 DNA reads TGTGCCAGCAGTGGGACTTACCAAGAGACCCAGTACTTC.

J is TRBJ2-2 and V is TRBV6-4; tentatively, D is TRBD1 (6 bases). The germline V and J ends were trimmed by 5 bases and 1 base, with 17 bases remaining between them. CDR3 length equals 17 residues. Germline assignment: CDR1 MRHNA and CDR2 SNTAGT. The CDR3 sequence: CASSQNTPGQNTGELFF. CDR3 bases: TGTGCCAGCAGTCAAAACACACCGGGACAGAACACCGGGGAGCTGTTTTTT.

V and J are TRBV7-9 and TRBJ2-7, with 8 bases fitting TRBD1. The germline gives CDR1 SEHNR, CDR2 FQNEAQ (reference sequence). Trimming took 5 bases from V and 2 from J; bases not matched to a gene: 11. The CDR3 runs to 16 residues. CDR3 sequence reads: CASSTLDREEAYEQYF. For the CDR3, the DNA is TGTGCCAGCAGCACCTTGGACAGGGAAGAGGCCTACGAGCAGTACTTC. The whole variable domain, remainder taken from reference TRBV7-9 and TRBJ2-7, is DTGVSQNPRHKITKRGQNVTFRCDPISEHNRLYWYRQTLGQGPEFLTYFQNEAQLEKSRLLSDRFSAERPKGSFSTLEIQRTEQGDSAMYLCASSTLDREEAYEQYFGPGTRLTVT.